The subject of this entry is one TCR beta chain. The sample originates from a study of blood T cell repertoires in COVID-19. Looking at the study overall: The origin of the acute and convalescent COVID-19 samples was the United States, Italy and Spain.

Sequencing was performed with immunoSEQ multiplex PCR; in TCRdb, only in-frame clones are kept and a portion is missing. The sample contains about 160,000 clones, nearly 80% of which appear only once. Germline loops: CDR1 MDHEN, CDR2 SYDVKM. The CDR3 covers 14 residues. The V segment lost 3 bases and the J segment 8 bases; nucleotides outside the gene matches: 7. This clonotype was sampled from a woman aged 80 or over with acute or convalescent COVID-19. The rearrangement joins TRBV28 to TRBJ2-4, with 7 nucleotides matching TRBD1. Sequences were obtained from peripheral blood. This CDR3 reads CASSLNRGWDIQYF. CDR3 nucleotides: TGTGCCAGCAGTTTGAACAGGGGATGGGACATTCAGTACTTC.